The 12 T cell receptor beta chains below all came from one sample that was sequenced in a study of metastatic and nonmetastatic thyroid tumors. TCRdb re-called clones via MiXCR from the PCR reads. The data contain tens of thousands of clones, approximately 24% of them singletons. Thyroid surgery had not been preceded by any treatment in any patient. The source material was blood. All receptors derive from a female donor with papillary thyroid cancer or a benign thyroid nodule (not recorded which). Some clones in this sample may be carry-over from other donors' samples.

This chain links TRBV27 with TRBJ2-5, with 11 positions matching TRBD2. The CDR3 spans 17 residues. V lost 5 bases, J lost 2 bases, and 10 bases stayed unmatched. Germline V gene data show CDR1 as MNHEY and CDR2 as SMNVEV (reference sequence). CDR3 bases: TGTGCCAGCAGTGAATACCCTAGCGGGAGGATTCAAGAGACCCAGTACTTC. It specifies CASSEYPSGRIQETQYF.

The chain combines TRBV30 with TRBJ2-3; possible D gene TRBD2, 5 bases. The length of the CDR3 is 13 residues. Between the trimmed V and J ends, which lost 4 bases and 1 base, there was a span of 9 bases. The V gene's germline CDR1 is GTSNPN and CDR2 SVGIG (reference sequence). As DNA, the CDR3 is TGTGCCTGGATTCCCGGGGGCACAGATACGCAGTATTTT. Protein product: CAWIPGGTDTQYF.

The chain combines TRBV13 with TRBJ2-3; D is ambiguous. Germline CDR1 PRHDT, CDR2 FYEKMQ (reference sequence). V was trimmed by 5 bases and J by 10 bases, leaving 37 bases between them. The CDR3 runs 20 residues. The CDR3 DNA reads as TGTGCCAGCAGCCTGAGTGGCAGCAGGTCACGGGCGGTTCGTCCACCGCCGCAGTATTTT. Residues: CASSLSGSRSRAVRPPPQYF.

This clone has a single count. The chain combines TRBV5-1 with TRBJ2-2, with D possibly being TRBD2 (6 bases). V was pared by 0 bases and J by 4 bases, with 13 bases between. CDR1 SGHRS and CDR2 YFSETQ come from the germline V gene. The CDR3 is made up of 16 amino acids. This chain's CDR3 is CASSLATGRGTGELFF. The CDR3 region has the DNA TGCGCCAGCAGCTTGGCCACGGGGCGGGGCACCGGGGAGCTGTTTTTT.

This clone has ten or more counts. The rearrangement joins TRBV9 to TRBJ1-1; unclear D gene. V gave up 4 bases and J gave up 2 bases, with 12 bases separating them. CDR3 size: 14 residues. Germline loops: CDR1 SGDLS, CDR2 YYNGEE. The CDR3 coding sequence is TGTGCCAGCAGCCTAGGGTTTCGAAACACTGAAGCTTTCTTT. This codes for CASSLGFRNTEAFF.

The table lists this clone with many counts. The chain recombines TRBV27 with TRBJ2-3, with D possibly matching TRBD1 (5 bases). The V gene's germline CDR1 is MNHEY and CDR2 SMNVEV (reference sequence). The CDR3 spans 14 residues. V dropped 7 bases and J dropped 4 bases, with 15 bases sitting between them. CDR3 in DNA: TGTGCCAGCAACCCAGGGTTACGTCCAGATACGCAGTATTTT. Translating it yields CASNPGLRPDTQYF.

This clone was detected a few times. This rearrangement joins TRBV20-1 to TRBJ2-1, with TRBD2 identical over 9 bases. V lost 0 bases, J lost 0 bases, and 6 bases stayed unmatched. Per the germline V gene, CDR1 is DFQATT and CDR2 is SNEGSKA (reference sequence). The CDR3 is 17 residues long. Written as DNA, the CDR3 is TGCAGTGCTAGAGATCTAAATAGCGGGGGCTCCTACAATGAGCAGTTCTTC. This gives the protein CSARDLNSGGSYNEQFF.

This clone was recorded many times. The chain combines TRBV10-3 with TRBJ2-5, with TRBD1 matching over 7 bases. V dropped 3 bases and J dropped 5; count of bases not matched to a gene: 6. Germline CDR1 and CDR2: ENHRY and SYGVKD. The CDR3 runs 14 residues. CDR3 DNA: TGTGCCATCAGTGATATGGGGACAGCGGAGACCCAGTACTTC. It translates to CAISDMGTAETQYF.

A note on this clone: This sequence may be a read error, since a much larger clone differs from it by one base. CDR3 sequence: CASSLVRGCRETQYF. CDR3 nucleotides: TGTGCTAGCAGCTTAGTCAGGGGATGTCGTGAGACCCAGTACTTC. The rearrangement uses TRBV7-7 and TRBJ2-5, with a tentative D call TRBD1 (6 bases). CDR3 length equals 15 residues. The germline CDR1 and CDR2 sequences are SSHAT and FNYEAQ (reference sequence).

This clone has at least ten counts. This chain joins TRBV10-1 and TRBJ1-5; TRBD1 matches at 9 bases. CDR3 size: 21 residues. The germline gives CDR1 WNHNN, CDR2 SYGVQD (reference sequence). With 9 bases clipped from V and 0 bases from J, the junction kept 24 bases outside the gene matches. The chain's CDR3 is CARERQGQGTLERPSNQPQHF. Written as DNA, the CDR3 is TGCGCCAGAGAGAGACAGGGACAGGGTACCCTAGAACGTCCTAGCAATCAGCCCCAGCATTTT.

This clone was seen more than once but under ten times. The junction shows a germline mismatch at one end, possibly a read error. The V gene is TRBV19, the J gene TRBJ1-5, with D uncertain. Looked up from germline, CDR1 is LNHDA and CDR2 is SQIVND (reference sequence). This CDR3 is 14 amino acids long. In nucleotides, the CDR3 is TGTTCCAGTAGTATCTCAGGAATGGCCCAGTCCCAGCATTTT. Amino acid sequence: CSSSISGMAQSQHF.

The table lists this clone with many counts. The chain carries TRBV4-2 and TRBJ1-1; D gene unclear. From germline, CDR1 is LGHNA and CDR2 YNFKEQ. The CDR3 is 14 residues long. Trimming took 0 bases from V and 4 from J, leaving 9 bases between them. CDR3 loop: CASSQEWVGTEAFF. CDR3 nucleotides: TGTGCCAGCAGCCAAGAGTGGGTAGGCACTGAAGCTTTCTTT.